These 22 T cell receptor beta chains were all obtained from the same sample, sequenced in a study of blood T cell repertoires in COVID-19. The method was immunoSEQ multiplex PCR; TCRdb's version includes in-frame clones alone and lacks a portion of them. The repertoire has about 170,000 clones, 85% to 90% of them found once; the top ten carry approximately 2.1%. The sequenced material came from peripheral blood. The receptor set was obtained from a man between 45 and 60 years old who had recovered from COVID-19.

This clone was counted only a few times. The rearrangement uses TRBV21-1 and TRBJ2-7; whether TRBD1, the table's D call, matches the DNA was not checked. TRBV21-1 counts as a pseudogene. There are 16 residues in the CDR3. The CDR3 loop reads CASSKVVRDRTYEQYF. The CDR3 DNA sequence: TGTGCCAGCAGCAAAGTCGTCCGGGACAGGACCTACGAGCAGTACTTC.

The rearrangement links TRBV4-3 to TRBJ2-7; 10 bases fit TRBD2. The V and J ends lost 4 bases and 0 bases, in that order; junction bases with no gene match: 6. Germline-derived CDR1 and CDR2 are LGHNA and YSLEER. This CDR3 contains 16 residues. Written as DNA, the CDR3 is TGCGCCAGCAGCCGAGTAGCGGGAGGCAACTCCTACGAGCAGTACTTC. Encoded protein: CASSRVAGGNSYEQYF.

The chain employs TRBV7-2 and TRBJ2-7, with D perhaps TRBD2 (6 bases). The germline V gene has CDR1 SGHTA and CDR2 FQGNSA. The CDR3 is 14 residues long. V shed 5 bases and J shed 7 bases, with 18 bases lying between them. The CDR3 DNA reads as TGTGCCAGCAGCCCCCGTGGTGGCGGGGAGGAGCAGTACTTC. Its protein product is CASSPRGGGEEQYF. Filled out from reference TRBV7-2 and TRBJ2-7, the complete variable domain reads GAGVSQSPSNKVTEKGKDVELRCDPISGHTALYWYRQSLGQGLEFLIYFQGNSAPDKSGLPSDRFSAERTGGSVSTLTIQRTQQEDSAVYLCASSPRGGGEEQYFGPGTRLTVT.

V is TRBV5-1 and J is TRBJ2-1; D may be TRBD2 (5 bases). V was clipped by 3 bases and J by 9 bases, with 13 bases between them. This CDR3 has 13 amino acids. Germline CDR1 is SGHRS and CDR2 is YFSETQ. In DNA, the CDR3 is TGCGCCAGCAGCTCCCTGTCAGAGGGTGAGCAGTTCTTC. As protein: CASSSLSEGEQFF.

This clone has only one observation. The chain has TRBV7-2 and TRBJ1-6; TRBD1 agrees at 9 bases. Germline V gene sequence: CDR1 SGHTA, CDR2 FQGNSA. V shed 1 base, J shed 10 bases, and the junction held 2 bases outside the gene matches. This CDR3 is built from 14 residues. This chain's CDR3 is CASSLDRGLSPLHF. Here the CDR3 DNA reads TGTGCCAGCAGCTTAGACAGGGGGCTATCACCCCTCCACTTT.

This chain uses TRBV19 with TRBJ1-1; TRBD1 is a possible D gene (6 bases). Germline V lookup: CDR1 LNHDA, CDR2 SQIVND (reference sequence). The germline V and J ends were trimmed by 0 bases and 4 bases, with 12 bases remaining between them. There are 15 residues in the CDR3. CDR3 loop: CASSIDPDRGTEAFF. In DNA form, the CDR3 reads TGTGCCAGTAGTATAGATCCGGACAGAGGCACTGAAGCTTTCTTT.

The rearrangement links TRBV9 to TRBJ1-5; D ambiguous. Germline V gives CDR1 SGDLS, CDR2 YYNGEE. This CDR3 is 12 amino acids long. Trimming left V 2 bases short and J 6 bases short, with 6 bases between. The CDR3 here is CASSVTPQPQHF. Here the CDR3 DNA reads TGTGCCAGCAGCGTCACACCTCAGCCCCAGCATTTT. Based on the CDR3 plus reference TRBV9 and TRBJ1-5, the full variable domain is DSGVTQTPKHLITATGQRVTLRCSPRSGDLSVYWYQQSLDQGLQFLIQYYNGEERAKGNILERFSAQQFPDLHSELNLSSLELGDSALYFCASSVTPQPQHFGDGTRLSIL.

The chain joins TRBV14 to TRBJ2-7, with D perhaps matching TRBD1 (5 bases). Germline CDR1 is SGHDN and CDR2 is FVKESK. V was clipped by 3 bases and J by 3 bases, with 15 bases between them. The CDR3 runs 15 residues. The CDR3 sequence is CASSHSGLPDYEQYF. In DNA, the CDR3 is TGTGCCAGCAGCCACTCAGGGCTACCCGACTACGAGCAGTACTTC.

The chain links TRBV7-9 to TRBJ2-3, with 10 bases identical to TRBD2. This CDR3 region has 17 residues. Germline-derived CDR1 and CDR2 are SEHNR and FQNEAQ (reference sequence). The trim removed 5 bases at V and 4 bases at J, leaving 12 bases unmatched. CDR3 region: CASSTGLAGVRPDTQYF. For the CDR3, the DNA is TGTGCCAGCAGCACCGGCCTAGCGGGAGTCCGACCAGATACGCAGTATTTT. Full variable domain (remainder filled in from reference TRBV7-9 and TRBJ2-3): DTGVSQNPRHKITKRGQNVTFRCDPISEHNRLYWYRQTLGQGPEFLTYFQNEAQLEKSRLLSDRFSAERPKGSFSTLEIQRTEQGDSAMYLCASSTGLAGVRPDTQYFGPGTRLTVL.

In this sample, this clone turned up once. The rearrangement joins TRBV6-5 to TRBJ1-5; D gene ambiguous. The V gene's germline CDR1 is MNHEY and CDR2 SVGAGI. The CDR3 is 13 residues long. Trimming pared 2 bases from V and 5 bases from J, leaving 7 bases between. CDR3 sequence: CASSYNRDQPQHF. In DNA form, the CDR3 reads TGTGCCAGCAGTTACAATCGGGATCAGCCCCAGCATTTT.

The chain recombines TRBV7-2 with TRBJ2-1; 11 bases align to TRBD2. Germline assignment: CDR1 SGHTA and CDR2 FQGNSA. J gave up 10 bases and V 5 bases, and 16 bases lay outside the gene matches. The CDR3 runs 17 residues. The CDR3 loop reads CASSPLFELAGVGEQFF. The CDR3 DNA sequence: TGTGCCAGCAGCCCCCTCTTCGAACTAGCGGGGGTGGGAGAGCAGTTCTTC.

The V gene is TRBV5-1, the J gene TRBJ2-2, with 9 nucleotides matching TRBD2. The CDR3 is 16 residues long. From germline, CDR1 is SGHRS and CDR2 YFSETQ. The J segment lost 4 bases and the V segment lost 0 bases, leaving 4 bases of the junction unmatched. CDR3 sequence reads: CASSLGSGSGTGELFF. The CDR3 coding sequence is TGCGCCAGCAGCTTGGGTAGCGGGAGCGGCACCGGGGAGCTGTTTTTT.

In nucleotides, the CDR3 is TGTGCCAGCAGCTCCATGCCACAGGGTGGTAGCAATCAGCCCCAGCATTTT. It translates to CASSSMPQGGSNQPQHF. This chain uses TRBV5-6 with TRBJ1-5, with D maybe TRBD1 (6 bases). This CDR3 is built from 17 residues. V was clipped by 3 bases and J by 0 bases, with 16 bases between them. Looked up from germline, CDR1 is SGHDT and CDR2 is YYEEEE.

The chain has TRBV19 and TRBJ1-1; maybe TRBD1 (5 bases). The CDR3 contains 13 residues. V gave up 9 bases and J gave up 1 base, with 12 bases separating them. From germline, CDR1 is LNHDA and CDR2 SQIVND (reference sequence). CDR3 protein: CASRQSRNTEAFF. In DNA, the CDR3 is TGTGCCAGCCGACAGTCGAGGAACACTGAAGCTTTCTTT.

This sequence joins TRBV6-5 and TRBJ1-1; possibly TRBD1 for D (5 bases). This CDR3 spans 14 amino acids. Trimming left V 6 bases short and J 13 bases short, with 24 bases between. The germline CDR1 and CDR2 sequences are MNHEY and SVGAGI. CDR3 bases: TGTGCCAGCAGGGTGACGGGGGGTGAGTCTTATGATTTCTTT. This sequence encodes CASRVTGGESYDFF.

Concerning this clone itself: This sequence may be a read error, since a much larger clone differs from it by one base. The sample holds other DNA sequences that translate to the same CDR3. V is TRBV7-3 and J is TRBJ2-1; 7 bases align to TRBD2. The CDR3 loop spans 13 amino acids. Germline-derived CDR1 and CDR2 are SGHTA and FQGTGA. With 2 bases clipped from V and 5 bases from J, the junction kept 0 bases outside the gene matches. This CDR3 reads CASSLAGDNEQFF. The CDR3 nucleotides are TGTGCCAGCAGCTTAGCGGGAGACAATGAGCAGTTCTTC.

The chain couples TRBV7-2 to TRBJ2-3; no firm D call. The CDR3 totals 16 residues. The germline V and J ends were trimmed by 1 base and 1 base, with 12 bases remaining between them. Germline V lookup: CDR1 SGHTA, CDR2 FQGNSA. The CDR3 DNA sequence: TGTGCCAGCAGCTTAGGGAGTCAGTTAGGCACAGATACGCAGTATTTT. It translates to CASSLGSQLGTDTQYF.

The rearrangement joins TRBV7-2 to TRBJ2-7; D call uncertain. The germline gives CDR1 SGHTA, CDR2 FQGNSA. V was clipped by 7 bases and J by 6 bases, with 19 bases between them. This CDR3 spans 14 amino acids. CDR3 sequence: CASNKDAADGEQYF. The CDR3, as DNA: TGTGCCAGCAATAAAGACGCCGCGGATGGCGAGCAGTACTTC. The whole variable domain, remainder taken from reference TRBV7-2 and TRBJ2-7, is GAGVSQSPSNKVTEKGKDVELRCDPISGHTALYWYRQSLGQGLEFLIYFQGNSAPDKSGLPSDRFSAERTGGSVSTLTIQRTQQEDSAVYLCASNKDAADGEQYFGPGTRLTVT.

Concerning this clone: This sample includes further DNA sequences coding for the same CDR3. The CDR3 protein is CASRQQGSSNQPQHF. The CDR3 DNA reads as TGTGCCAGTAGACAACAGGGATCCAGCAATCAGCCCCAGCATTTT. The rearrangement joins TRBV19 to TRBJ1-5; TRBD1 might be the D (6 bases). CDR1 is LNHDA, CDR2 SQIVND, per germline (reference sequence). The CDR3 consists of 15 residues. V lost 6 bases and J 1 base, leaving 13 bases between the germline ends.

In its sample, this clone was seen many times. The chain carries TRBV6-2 or TRBV6-3 and TRBJ1-2; possible D gene TRBD1, 5 bases. Germline CDR1 is MNHEY and CDR2 is SVGEGT. The V end lost 5 bases, the J end lost 5 bases, and 18 bases lay between the germline ends. The CDR3 is made up of 15 amino acids. CDR3 protein: CASSALGGVLYGYTF. CDR3 nucleotides: TGTGCCAGCAGTGCCCTAGGAGGGGTCCTATATGGCTACACCTTC.

A few counts support this clone. The gene calls are TRBV9 and TRBJ2-7; D may be TRBD1 (6 bases). The CDR3 runs to 15 residues. Germline lookup yields CDR1 SGDLS and CDR2 YYNGEE. The V end lost 3 bases, the J end lost 0 bases, and 13 bases lay between the germline ends. CDR3 nucleotides: TGTGCCAGCAGCGCGAGGGACACAAGCTCCTACGAGCAGTACTTC. Protein sequence: CASSARDTSSYEQYF.

The genes are TRBV5-1 and TRBJ2-7; D gene ambiguous. The CDR3 runs to 13 residues. Germline CDR1 reads SGHRS; CDR2 reads YFSETQ. V was trimmed by 0 bases and J by 2 bases, leaving 6 bases between them. The CDR3 sequence: CASSLGSPYEQYF. The CDR3 nucleotides read TGCGCCAGCAGCTTGGGGAGCCCCTACGAGCAGTACTTC. The full variable domain, with the rest looked up from reference TRBV5-1 and TRBJ2-7, is KAGVTQTPRYLIKTRGQQVTLSCSPISGHRSVSWYQQTPGQGLQFLFEYFSETQRNKGNFPGRFSGRQFSNSRSEMNVSTLELGDSALYLCASSLGSPYEQYFGPGTRLTVT.